These 25 T cell receptor beta chains were sequenced from one sample in a study of brain T cells in children with intractable seizures. Sequencing used immunoSEQ multiplex PCR; TCRdb keeps in-frame clones, though not all of them. The repertoire holds around 100,000 clones, with around 94% as singletons. Here the sequenced sample was peripheral blood, taken at surgery. All receptors come from a boy in the first two years of life with hemimegalencephaly and intractable seizures.

This clone was recorded only once. This chain links TRBV7-2 with TRBJ1-6; 9 nucleotides match TRBD1. The length of the CDR3 is 15 residues. CDR1 SGHTA and CDR2 FQGNSA come from the germline V gene. V shed 0 bases, J shed 11 bases, and the junction held 5 bases outside the gene matches. The CDR3 DNA reads as TGTGCCAGCAGCTTAGCGGGACAGGGAGTAACACCCCTCCACTTT. This gives the protein CASSLAGQGVTPLHF.

The rearrangement links TRBV6-5 to TRBJ1-1, with unresolved D. The length of the CDR3 is 11 residues. V gave up 8 bases and J gave up 7 bases, with 11 bases separating them. Germline CDR1 reads MNHEY; CDR2 reads SVGAGI. CDR3 bases: TGTGCCAGCTGTTCCGGGGTTGAAGCTTTCTTT. As protein: CASCSGVEAFF.

The V and J genes are TRBV5-1 and TRBJ2-7, with 13 positions matching TRBD2. This CDR3 is 18 amino acids long. With V trimmed by 4 bases and J by 3 bases, 13 bases remained unmatched. Looked up from germline, CDR1 is SGHRS and CDR2 is YFSETQ. The CDR3 loop is CASSPRLAGGLRLYEQYF. Here the CDR3 DNA reads TGCGCCAGCAGCCCCAGACTAGCGGGAGGCCTAAGGCTCTACGAGCAGTACTTC. Full variable domain (remainder filled in from reference TRBV5-1 and TRBJ2-7): KAGVTQTPRYLIKTRGQQVTLSCSPISGHRSVSWYQQTPGQGLQFLFEYFSETQRNKGNFPGRFSGRQFSNSRSEMNVSTLELGDSALYLCASSPRLAGGLRLYEQYFGPGTRLTVT.

The V call is TRBV5-1, the J call TRBJ2-2; no clear D gene. CDR1 SGHRS and CDR2 YFSETQ come from the germline V gene. The length of the CDR3 is 14 residues. V lost 1 base and J lost 5, with 9 bases in between. This CDR3 is CASSLSKRTGELFF. The CDR3 DNA reads as TGCGCCAGCAGCTTGAGTAAGAGGACCGGGGAGCTGTTTTTT.

The genes are TRBV6-6 and TRBJ2-7; no definite D call. The CDR3 length is 13 residues. The germline CDR1 and CDR2 sequences are MNHNY and SVGAGI (reference sequence). V was trimmed by 0 bases and J by 3 bases, leaving 6 bases between them. DNA for the CDR3: TGTGCCAGCAGTTACTCGGCCAGCTACGAGCAGTACTTC. It is translated as CASSYSASYEQYF.

This chain links TRBV28 with TRBJ2-2, with D perhaps matching TRBD1 (5 bases). Trimming took 7 bases from V and 0 from J, leaving 12 bases between them. Germline CDR1 reads MDHEN; CDR2 reads SYDVKM. The CDR3 has 15 amino acids. The CDR3 loop is CASTEWTPNTGELFF. The CDR3 DNA reads as TGTGCCAGCACCGAATGGACACCGAACACCGGGGAGCTGTTTTTT.

V and J are TRBV9 and TRBJ1-5; D remains ambiguous. The CDR3 extends over 14 amino acids. Looked up from germline, CDR1 is SGDLS and CDR2 is YYNGEE. Trimming took off 0 bases at V and 0 bases at J, with 4 bases between the two ends. The CDR3 DNA reads as TGTGCCAGCAGCGTAGAAGGTAGCAATCAGCCCCAGCATTTT. This codes for CASSVEGSNQPQHF.

As to this clone: One junction end does not reproduce the germline sequence, and a read error may be involved. The rearrangement links TRBV6-5 to TRBJ1-1; maybe TRBD1 (6 bases). The CDR3 loop spans 10 amino acids. The germline gives CDR1 MNHEY, CDR2 SVGAGI. CDR3 DNA sequence: TGTGCCAGCCTCCCCGTTACAGGGAGTTTT. It yields the protein CASLPVTGSF.

The V and J genes are TRBV28 and TRBJ1-6; 9 bases agree with TRBD1. V shed 8 bases, J shed 10 bases, and the junction held 3 bases outside the gene matches. This CDR3 has 12 residues. Germline V gives CDR1 MDHEN, CDR2 SYDVKM. The CDR3 is CASLGTGSPLHF. In DNA form, the CDR3 reads TGTGCCAGCCTCGGGACAGGGTCACCCCTCCACTTT.

The chain links TRBV27 to TRBJ2-5; 16 bases are shared with TRBD2. With V trimmed by 6 bases and J by 5 bases, 6 bases remained unmatched. Germline V gene data show CDR1 as MNHEY and CDR2 as SMNVEV (reference sequence). The CDR3 is made up of 16 amino acids. Here the CDR3 reads CASSQGLAGGRETQYF. In DNA form, the CDR3 reads TGTGCCAGCAGCCAGGGACTAGCGGGAGGGCGGGAGACCCAGTACTTC.

This chain uses TRBV7-3 with TRBJ2-3; 7 bases match TRBD2. The CDR3 is made up of 18 amino acids. Germline assignment: CDR1 SGHTA and CDR2 FQGTGA. Unmatched junction bases numbered 11, after V lost 0 bases and J lost 2 bases. CDR3 amino acids: CASSLTAITGTNTDTQYF. The CDR3, as DNA: TGTGCCAGCAGCTTAACGGCTATAACGGGGACTAACACAGATACGCAGTATTTT.

V usage is TRBV2 and J usage is TRBJ2-5, with a possible D match to TRBD2 (6 bases). In germline, CDR1 is SNHLY, CDR2 FYNNEI. This CDR3 spans 13 amino acids. V was clipped by 4 bases and J by 0 bases, with 6 bases between them. CDR3 protein: CASSGDYQETQYF. The DNA for the CDR3 is TGTGCCAGCAGTGGGGACTACCAAGAGACCCAGTACTTC.

The J gene is TRBJ2-7, the V gene TRBV6-5; TRBD2 agrees at 7 bases. The CDR3 has 14 amino acids. Germline lookup yields CDR1 MNHEY and CDR2 SVGAGI. V dropped 4 bases and J dropped 6; count of bases not matched to a gene: 9. The CDR3 nucleotides are TGTGCCAGCAGTTCCCGGACTAGTGGGGGCGAGCAGTACTTC. Protein sequence: CASSSRTSGGEQYF.

This clone was counted a single time. V and J are TRBV7-2 and TRBJ2-1; TRBD2 aligns across 11 bases. The J segment lost 0 bases and the V segment lost 3 bases, leaving 10 bases of the junction unmatched. Germline lookup yields CDR1 SGHTA and CDR2 FQGNSA. The CDR3 totals 19 residues. The CDR3 nucleotides read TGTGCCAGCAGCTTGGATAAACTAGCGGGAGTGACCTCCTACAATGAGCAGTTCTTC. As protein: CASSLDKLAGVTSYNEQFF.

The chain has TRBV28 and TRBJ1-2, with D possibly matching TRBD1 (5 bases). V lost 3 bases and J 1 base, leaving 15 bases between the germline ends. This CDR3 contains 16 residues. Germline V lookup: CDR1 MDHEN, CDR2 SYDVKM. The CDR3 sequence: CASSFWDPEFNYGYTF. The CDR3 bases are TGTGCCAGCAGTTTTTGGGACCCGGAATTTAACTATGGCTACACCTTC.

This chain joins TRBV5-1 and TRBJ2-7; 10 nucleotides match TRBD2. The CDR3 totals 15 residues. Trimming at V came to 5 bases and at J to 4 bases, leaving 9 bases not matched to a gene. Germline V gives CDR1 SGHRS, CDR2 YFSETQ. CDR3 in amino acids: CASRPLTSGFYEQYF. As DNA, the CDR3 is TGCGCCAGCAGACCGTTGACTAGCGGGTTTTACGAGCAGTACTTC.

The chain combines TRBV5-4 with TRBJ2-5, with 8 bases aligning to TRBD1. CDR3 length equals 15 residues. Per the germline V gene, CDR1 is SGHNT and CDR2 is YYREEE (reference sequence). Trimming cost V 0 bases and J 2 bases; bases outside gene matches: 3. Here the CDR3 DNA reads TGTGCCAGCAGCTTGGGGGACAGGCCACAAGAGACCCAGTACTTC. Translating gives CASSLGDRPQETQYF.

This chain joins TRBV28 and TRBJ1-5; 7 bases line up with TRBD1. This CDR3 spans 16 amino acids. Germline V CDR1 and CDR2: MDHEN, SYDVKM. V gave up 4 bases and J gave up 4 bases; unmatched junction bases: 10. DNA for the CDR3: TGTGCCAGCAGTTCCCGACAGGGTTTTGGTAATCAGCCCCAGCATTTT. Residues: CASSSRQGFGNQPQHF.

The CDR3 spells CASTPKTGLAGELFF. The CDR3 region has the DNA TGTGCCAGCACCCCCAAGACGGGCCTGGCCGGGGAGCTGTTTTTT. V and J are TRBV6-5 and TRBJ2-2; D call uncertain. Trimming removed 7 bases at V and 6 bases at J, with 18 bases between. The CDR3 is 15 amino acids. Germline CDR1 reads MNHEY; CDR2 reads SVGAGI.

The J gene is TRBJ1-6, the V gene TRBV5-5, with D unresolved. V dropped 1 base and J dropped 12 bases, with 8 bases sitting between them. In germline, CDR1 is SGHKS, CDR2 YYEKEE (reference sequence). This CDR3 comprises 12 residues. CDR3 loop: CASSLRVGPLHF. The CDR3 DNA sequence: TGTGCCAGCAGCTTGCGGGTGGGACCCCTCCACTTT.

CDR3 region: CASSQELRGYGEAFF. In nucleotides, the CDR3 is TGCGCCAGCAGCCAAGAGCTCAGGGGTTATGGTGAAGCTTTCTTT. The V gene is TRBV4-1, the J gene TRBJ1-1; D is possibly TRBD1 (6 bases). The germline gives CDR1 MGHRA, CDR2 YSYEKL. This CDR3 comprises 15 residues. Trimming left V 0 bases short and J 7 bases short, with 15 bases between.

This chain uses TRBV11-2 with TRBJ2-1; TRBD2 might be the D (8 bases). This CDR3 spans 12 amino acids. From germline, CDR1 is SGHAT and CDR2 FQNNGV. V was pared by 5 bases and J by 14 bases, with 16 bases between. The DNA for the CDR3 is TGTGCCAGCAGCCCGGGGGGGACAGTCAAGTTCTTC. It encodes CASSPGGTVKFF.

Here the CDR3 DNA reads TGTGCCAGCAGCGTAAATCGCGGAGTCGGTCACAATGAGCAGTTCTTC. It encodes CASSVNRGVGHNEQFF. The J gene is TRBJ2-1, the V gene TRBV9, with D hard to call. Trimming took 1 base from V and 5 from J, leaving 16 bases between them. In germline, CDR1 is SGDLS, CDR2 YYNGEE. The CDR3 sequence is 16 residues long. The full variable domain, completed using reference TRBV9 and TRBJ2-1, is DSGVTQTPKHLITATGQRVTLRCSPRSGDLSVYWYQQSLDQGLQFLIQYYNGEERAKGNILERFSAQQFPDLHSELNLSSLELGDSALYFCASSVNRGVGHNEQFFGPGTRLTVL.

The J gene is TRBJ1-2, the V gene TRBV5-6, with TRBD1 matching 8 bases. Germline trimming cut 4 bases from V and 2 bases from J; bases unmatched to any gene: 7. Per the germline V gene, CDR1 is SGHDT and CDR2 is YYEEEE. CDR3 length: 15 residues. The CDR3 spells CASSPLGQGNYGYTF. The CDR3 nucleotides are TGTGCCAGCAGCCCACTCGGACAGGGCAACTATGGCTACACCTTC.

This chain uses TRBV30 with TRBJ1-5; D is perhaps TRBD1 (5 bases). The CDR3 loop spans 13 amino acids. CDR1 GTSNPN and CDR2 SVGIG come from the germline V gene (reference sequence). Between the trimmed V and J ends, which lost 6 bases and 3 bases, there was a span of 12 bases. The CDR3 coding sequence is TGTGCCTGTGCCGACAGCTACAATCAGCCCCAGCATTTT. It specifies CACADSYNQPQHF.